The T cell receptor (beta chain) under discussion was sequenced for a study of regulatory T cells in long-lasting Graves disease (dated by TCRdb to about 2021). Concerning the study at large: In the newly diagnosed Graves' disease group, patients had been taking antithyroid drugs for less than 3 months. The study was registered as a clinical trial and conducted in China. TCR sequencing covered roughly 13 persistent and approximately 20 newly diagnosed Graves' disease patients, some 33 samples in total. This study used TCR sequencing and RNA sequencing of peripheral blood to compare persistent Graves' disease patients against newly diagnosed Graves' disease patients. The research as a whole found: Patients with persistent disease shared more public clonotypes (about 2,700) than newly diagnosed patients did (approximately 1,000). Persistent Graves' disease patients showed lower TCR Shannon entropy and fewer highly expanded clones than newly diagnosed patients, suggesting clonal expansion. Only the TCR beta chain was sequenced and analyzed. Preferential use of TRBV28, TRBJ1-2 and TRBJ2-5 was observed in persistent disease, whereas TRBV20-1 and TRBJ2-1 were favored in newly diagnosed disease. The study examined only peripheral blood because the primary lesion, thyroid tissue, could not be accessed. The authors noted that the small sample size was a limitation that may lower accuracy.

The sample's time point label, in plain terms: newly diagnosed GD, antithyroid drugs for less than 3 months. For both TCR sequencing and RNA sequencing, RNA was extracted from PBMCs in TRIzol. The diagnosis of Graves' disease was made according to American Thyroid Association guidelines. The patients came from an endocrinology department in Xi'an, China. Each patient gave approximately 8.8 milliliters of peripheral blood, collected in an EDTA anticoagulant tube. Ficoll Paque Plus density gradient separation was used to isolate PBMCs, and no further T cell sorting was performed. An Agilent 2100 Bioanalyzer and agarose gel were used to check RNA quality, and a NanoDrop 2000 was used to measure RNA concentration. The library was generated by multiplex PCR. Data came from an Illumina HiSeq 4000. CDR3 regions were amplified by Arm-PCR with iRepertoire HTBI primers to construct TCR beta libraries. PCR products were gel purified before sequencing. In the paper's pipeline: Gene usage analysis of CDR3 amino acid clonotypes used the roughly 60 TRBV and some 15 TRBJ segments found across samples. Filtered high-quality paired reads were merged into contigs using COPE and FqMerger. BLAST was used to align contigs to IMGT TRBV, TRBD and TRBJ reference genes, with CDR3 defined following IMGT. Any clonotype with a frequency above 0.1% was classified as a highly expanded clone. Shannon entropy served as the measure of repertoire diversity, while the Gini coefficient captured V-J evenness. A clonotype found in more than one individual was treated as public. Starting from the raw public reads, TCRdb applied fastp trimming at Q25, assembled clones with MiXCR and retained in-frame beta chains. Identical CDR3 protein sequences are pooled into one entry, listed with their most common genes and DNA. In this record, the V and J calls reflect TCRdb's handling and not the investigators' own analysis. Within this sample are 350,000 to 400,000 distinct CDR3 sequences, with roughly 16% of them counted one time only. Approximately 21% of the sample is taken by the ten largest.

The CDR3 starts with the cysteine, ends with the phenylalanine, and has 15 residues. The DNA shown is the 45-base CDR3, in frame from base 1. Germline trimming amounts to 5 bases on V and 1 base on J, with 6 as the count of junction bases outside the gene matches. At least ten counts were recorded for this clonotype. Which antigen it targets is not known. No much larger clone is present one base from it, and per-base qualities are unavailable. The sample here was peripheral blood mononuclear cells (PBMCs), taken at new diagnosis, from a patient treated with antithyroid drugs. The clonotype originates from a female donor with Graves disease. Recombination connected TRBV12-3 or TRBV12-4 to TRBJ2-5; 8 of the junction bases match TRBD2. This receptor carries the CDR3 CASSTLLAAQETQYF. The sequenced DNA is TGTGCCAGCAGTACCTTACTAGCGGCCCAAGAGACCCAGTACTTC.